The 19 T cell receptor beta chains below were found in one sample sequenced in a study of tumor-infiltrating lymphocytes in primary liver carcinoma. Total RNA amounting to 450 to 550 ng was the source from which TCR beta cDNA was made with a constant-region primer. For TCR beta, libraries were produced by three nested multiplex PCR rounds using slightly modified ARM-PCR. PCR rounds one and two used TRBV1-TRBV30 forward primers with a C-beta reverse primer for about 9 cycles each. TCRdb re-derived calls from the multiplex PCR reads in MiXCR, one entry per CDR3 protein. The sample yields 300,000 to 350,000 distinct CDR3 sequences, around three fifths seen once. They got blood RNA out of unsorted whole blood and also pulled out germline DNA. The specimen was peripheral blood. Receptor source: a man aged 35-49 years with primary liver carcinoma and hepatitis B virus infection.

On this clonotype: At one boundary the junction diverges from the germline segment, which might be a read error. CDR3 DNA: TGCGCCAGCAGCTTGGCGACAGAGGTTAAACGGGCCAACGTCCCGACTTTC. It codes for CASSLATEVKRANVPTF. The chain combines TRBV5-1 with TRBJ2-6, with TRBD1 as a possible D gene (5 bases). Per germline, CDR1 SGHRS and CDR2 YFSETQ. This CDR3 has 17 residues.

The rearrangement joins TRBV11-2 to TRBJ2-7; 8 bases are a match to TRBD1. CDR3 length: 17 amino acids. V lost 3 bases to trimming and J lost 1 base; unmatched junction nucleotides: 11. Germline V gene lookup returns CDR1 SGHAT and CDR2 FQNNGV. The chain's CDR3 is CASSFVAGGQGSYEQYF. CDR3 DNA: TGTGCCAGCAGCTTTGTGGCAGGGGGCCAGGGATCCTACGAGCAGTACTTC. The entire variable domain, with the rest obtained from reference TRBV11-2 and TRBJ2-7, is as follows: EAGVAQSPRYKIIEKRQSVAFWCNPISGHATLYWYQQILGQGPKLLIQFQNNGVVDDSQLPKDRFSAERLKGVDSTLKIQPAKLEDSAVYLCASSFVAGGQGSYEQYFGPGTRLTVT.

This clonotype turned up a few times. This chain joins TRBV6-5 and TRBJ2-3, with D unresolved. From germline, CDR1 is MNHEY and CDR2 SVGAGI. The CDR3 extends over 15 amino acids. V was shortened by 2 bases and J by 4 bases, with 13 bases between the two germline ends. The CDR3 spells CASSYSRVIPDTQYF. CDR3 coding DNA: TGTGCCAGCAGTTACAGTAGGGTAATTCCAGATACGCAGTATTTT.

This clonotype came up many times. The CDR3, as DNA: TGTGCCAGCAGTTTAAATGGTTACGAGCAGTACTTC. Amino acids: CASSLNGYEQYF. The chain carries TRBV12-3 or TRBV12-4 and TRBJ2-7, with D uncertain. V gave up 2 bases and J gave up 4 bases, with 6 bases separating them. The CDR3 has 12 amino acids.

This clonotype was picked up many times. The gene calls are TRBV5-4 and TRBJ2-1; D is possibly TRBD2 (6 bases). Germline V gives CDR1 SGHNT, CDR2 YYREEE (reference sequence). V shed 3 bases and J shed 2 bases, with 12 bases lying between them. The CDR3 totals 15 residues. CDR3 amino acids: CASSSGESTYNEQFF. For the CDR3, the DNA is TGTGCCAGCAGCTCGGGAGAGAGTACCTACAATGAGCAGTTCTTC.

The chain recombines TRBV5-6 with TRBJ2-7; unclear D gene. This CDR3 is built from 14 residues. V gave up 2 bases and J gave up 7 bases, with 16 bases separating them. Germline loops: CDR1 SGHDT, CDR2 YYEEEE. The CDR3 reads CASSFCQEIGEQYF. DNA of the CDR3: TGTGCCAGCAGCTTCTGTCAGGAGATCGGGGAGCAGTACTTC.

The chain is built from TRBV6-5 and TRBJ1-4; no firm D call. Germline V gives CDR1 MNHEY, CDR2 SVGAGI. V was shortened by 5 bases and J by 3 bases, with 13 bases between the two germline ends. This CDR3 has 15 residues. CDR3 coding DNA: TGTGCCAGCAGTCACGGAGGGTTCTCTAATGAAAAACTGTTTTTT. This codes for CASSHGGFSNEKLFF.

This clonotype occurred a few times. The chain is built from TRBV5-1 and TRBJ2-2, with a weak D call TRBD2 (6 bases). Germline CDR1 is SGHRS and CDR2 is YFSETQ. The CDR3 runs to 12 residues. Trimming took off 5 bases at V and 6 bases at J, with 8 bases between the two ends. CDR3 loop: CASSIAAGELFF. The CDR3 DNA follows: TGCGCCAGCAGTATAGCGGCCGGGGAGCTGTTTTTT.

Remarks on this clonotype: One end of the junction varies from germline; a read error may be responsible. The chain is built from TRBV11-2 and TRBJ1-4; D unclear. The germline V gene has CDR1 SGHAT and CDR2 FQNNGV. The CDR3 has 14 residues. The CDR3 nucleotides are TGTGCCAACAGCCCTCGTTCGGCTAATGAAAAACTGTTTTTT. Translating it yields CANSPRSANEKLFF.

This clonotype was detected ten times or more. This chain joins TRBV12-3 or TRBV12-4 and TRBJ1-1, with 7 bases lining up with TRBD1. Trimming cost V 3 bases and J 6 bases; bases outside gene matches: 4. This CDR3 region has 13 residues. DNA for the CDR3: TGTGCCAGCAGTTTTCAGGGGGGCCCTGAAGCTTTCTTT. Translating gives CASSFQGGPEAFF.

Regarding this clonotype: This sequence may be a read error, since a much larger clone differs from it by one base. The CDR3 does not close with the conserved phenylalanine or tryptophan, likely indicating a read error. The rearrangement uses TRBV7-8 and TRBJ1-1, with D possibly matching TRBD1 (6 bases). Per the germline V gene, CDR1 is SGHVS and CDR2 is FQNEAQ. CDR3 length equals 14 residues. Trimming pared 8 bases from V and 4 bases from J, leaving 17 bases between. CDR3 sequence: CASGGARESTEAFL. Here the CDR3 DNA reads TGTGCCAGCGGGGGGGCTAGGGAGAGCACTGAAGCTTTCCTT.

This chain uses TRBV5-1 with TRBJ1-4; the D gene is possibly TRBD1 (5 bases). V was clipped by 8 bases and J by 3 bases, with 17 bases between them. The V gene's germline CDR1 is SGHRS and CDR2 YFSETQ. The CDR3 spans 15 residues. The CDR3 sequence: CASRGARGANEKLFF. The CDR3 DNA is TGCGCCAGTAGGGGCGCACGGGGGGCTAATGAAAAACTGTTTTTT.

Notes on this clonotype: A read error is possible here, since a much larger clone lies one base away. The chain recombines TRBV12-3 or TRBV12-4 with TRBJ2-1, with 8 bases that match TRBD2. CDR3 length equals 13 residues. CDR3 residues: CANSFEREYEQFF. The CDR3 coding sequence is TGTGCCAACAGTTTTGAGCGGGAGTATGAGCAGTTCTTC.

Of note for this clonotype: An end of the junction differs from the germline gene, which may be a read error. The V call is TRBV11-3, the J call TRBJ2-7, with TRBD1 as a possible D gene (5 bases). The CDR3 runs 13 residues. From germline, CDR1 is SGHNT and CDR2 YENEEA. The CDR3 protein is CTSSSGHLNGQYF. The CDR3 coding sequence is TGTACCAGCAGTTCCGGACATCTCAACGGGCAGTACTTC.

Comments on this clonotype: A clone one base away is much larger, so this may be a read error. The chain employs TRBV29-1 and TRBJ2-4, with a weak D call TRBD1 (5 bases). Between the trimmed V and J ends, which lost 3 bases and 9 bases, there was a span of 9 bases. The CDR3 has 11 residues. Germline V gene data show CDR1 as SQVTM and CDR2 as ANQGSEA. CDR3 region: CSVDTGSIQYF. CDR3 nucleotides: TGCAGCGTTGACACAGGAAGCATTCAGTACTTC.

In its sample, this clonotype was seen a few times. A much larger clone lies a single base off, so this may be a read error. This rearrangement joins TRBV29-1 to TRBJ2-7; a possible D gene is TRBD1 (5 bases). V was shortened by 5 bases and J by 12 bases, with 17 bases between the two germline ends. The CDR3 contains 11 residues. Germline V gene sequence: CDR1 SQVTM, CDR2 ANQGSEA. CDR3 sequence: CSVPGPPGRYF. The CDR3 bases are TGCAGCGTTCCAGGGCCGCCCGGGCGGTACTTC.

On this clonotype itself: Its ends do not fully match the called genes, so a read error is possible. CDR3 sequence reads: CASSQSRQANTGELFF. CDR3 sequence (DNA): TGCGCCAGCAGCCAAAGTCGACAAGCGAACACAGGGGAGCTGTTTTTT. The chain uses TRBV4-1 and TRBJ2-2; D not resolved. CDR1 and CDR2 (germline): MGHRA, YSYEKL. CDR3 length: 16 residues.

This clonotype has only one observation. The final CDR3 position lacks the conserved phenylalanine or tryptophan, pointing to a likely read error. No DNA is shown, since the ends of the CDR3 on it are uncertain; the CDR3 is the one TCRdb lists. The rearrangement joins TRBV6-5 to TRBJ2-5; the table assigns TRBD1, which was not confirmed against the DNA. The CDR3 is 14 residues long, counting both termini. CDR1 is MNHEY, CDR2 SVGAGI, per germline. CDR3: CASSSGTGGKTQCL.

The V and J genes are TRBV19 and TRBJ1-5; no definite D call. The CDR3 has 13 amino acids. The germline V and J ends were trimmed by 5 bases and 7 bases, with 12 bases remaining between them. CDR1 and CDR2 (germline): LNHDA, SQIVND (reference sequence). CDR3: CASSFSPGQPQHF. CDR3 nucleotides: TGTGCCAGTAGTTTCTCACCTGGCCAGCCCCAGCATTTT.